A selection of T cell receptor beta chains follows, all from one sample in a study of T cell responses to AZD1222 COVID-19 vaccine. Here immunoSEQ multiplex PCR was the method, and the copy in TCRdb shows in-frame clones only, minus some. The sample includes roughly 140,000 clones, 75% to 95% of them seen just once. The sample was peripheral blood, taken 28 days after the second AZD1222 dose. The source is an adult who received the AZD1222 COVID-19 vaccine. CDR3s include the opening cysteine and the closing phenylalanine or tryptophan. The D gene is left open where the match is weak. Size values are once, few and many counts, or a class for expanded clones, and some rows have none.

v_call	clone_size	j_call	d_call	cdr3_nt	cdr3_aa
TRBV11-2	NA	TRBJ1-3	NA	TGTGCCAGCAGCTTTTCCCGGAGCTCTGGAAACACCATATATTTT	CASSFSRSSGNTIYF
TRBV19	NA	TRBJ1-5	NA	TGTGCCAGTAGTTTCTCCCCGGGACAATTTAGCAATCAGCCCCAGCATTTT	CASSFSPGQFSNQPQHF
TRBV5-1	NA	TRBJ2-7	TRBD1	TGCGCCAGCAGCTCCGAGGGACAGGGGGCCGGCGAGCAGTACTTC	CASSSEGQGAGEQYF
TRBV4-1	NA	TRBJ2-3	TRBD2	TGCGCCAGCAGCCTCCAAGGGAGCGGGAGGTCAGATACGCAGTATTTT	CASSLQGSGRSDTQYF
TRBV4-1	NA	TRBJ1-1	NA	TGCGCCAGCAGCCAAGAGGTGCCATTGAACACTGAAGCTTTCTTT	CASSQEVPLNTEAFF
TRBV28	NA	TRBJ2-7	TRBD1	TGTGCCAGCAGTTTACAGGGGGCCTCCTACGAGCAGTACTTC	CASSLQGASYEQYF
TRBV7-8	NA	TRBJ1-4	NA	TGTGCCAGCAGCTTAGGGGGGGTTGAAAAACTGTTTTTT	CASSLGGVEKLFF
TRBV6-5	NA	TRBJ1-2	NA	TGTGCCAGCAGTTCTACGGGAAACAACTATGGCTACACCTTC	CASSSTGNNYGYTF
TRBV25-1	NA	TRBJ2-3	TRBD2	TGTGCCAGCAGTGGCTACAGGACTAGCGGCCTACGGGACGATACGCAGTATTTT	CASSGYRTSGLRDDTQYF
TRBV30	once	TRBJ1-5	NA	TGTGCCTGGAGTGAAGCCTTTAGCAATCAGCCCCAGCATTTT	CAWSEAFSNQPQHF
TRBV5-1	NA	TRBJ2-1	NA	TGCGCCAGCAGCTTGGGGGAGAGTTTATACAATGAGCAGTTCTTC	CASSLGESLYNEQFF
TRBV6-2/TRBV6-3	once	TRBJ1-5	NA	TGTGCCAGCAGTTCCCGTTCTTATAGCAATCAGCCCCAGCATTTT	CASSSRSYSNQPQHF
TRBV18	once	TRBJ1-1	NA	TGTGCCAGCTCAGCGACATCGAACACTGAAGCTTTCTTT	CASSATSNTEAFF
TRBV24-1	NA	TRBJ1-2	NA	TGTGCCACCAGTGGCTACCAGGGTGGCTACACCTTC	CATSGYQGGYTF
TRBV19	NA	TRBJ2-2	NA	TGTGCCAGTAAGACCATGAGGGCGACCGGGGAGCTGTTTTTT	CASKTMRATGELFF
TRBV6-1	once	TRBJ2-7	TRBD2	TGTGCCAGCAGTGAACTAGCGGGAATTCCCTCCCACGAGCAGTACTTC	CASSELAGIPSHEQYF
TRBV19	NA	TRBJ2-2	TRBD2	TGTGCCAGTATGGGACTAGCGGGAGTGAGGACCGGGGAGCTGTTTTTT	CASMGLAGVRTGELFF
TRBV6-1	NA	TRBJ1-5	NA	TGTGCCAGCAGTGAAGGTGTCAAGCTCCAGCATTTT	CASSEGVKLQHF
TRBV2	few	TRBJ2-3	TRBD2	TGTGCCAGCAGTCTTCCTAGCGGGGGCACAGATACGCAGTATTTT	CASSLPSGGTDTQYF
TRBV10-1	NA	TRBJ2-7	NA	TGCGCCAGCAGTTCGGCCCCCCCCTACGAGCAGTACTTC	CASSSAPPYEQYF
TRBV30	NA	TRBJ2-2	TRBD2	TGTGCCTGGAGTGTACTGCGGGAGGCAACCGGGGAGCTGTTTTTT	CAWSVLREATGELFF
TRBV4-1	NA	TRBJ2-7	TRBD1	TGCGCCAGCAGCCAAGGGGGGACAGGGAGAGTTGAGCAGTACTTC	CASSQGGTGRVEQYF
TRBV27	NA	TRBJ1-1	NA	TGTGCCAGCAGTTTAGTCAGGGGAATGAACACTGAAGCTTTCTTT	CASSLVRGMNTEAFF
TRBV4-1	NA	TRBJ2-1	TRBD1	TGCGCCAGCAGCCAAGTGGGCGGGACAGGGGGGAATGAGCAGTTCTTC	CASSQVGGTGGNEQFF
TRBV5-4	few	TRBJ2-7	NA	TGTGCCAGCAGCTTGATAGGGATTAGCCACGAGCAGTACTTC	CASSLIGISHEQYF
TRBV7-8	NA	TRBJ2-5	NA	TGTGCCAGCAGCCTTATCGGGACCCACCAAGAGACCCAGTACTTC	CASSLIGTHQETQYF
TRBV6-1	NA	TRBJ1-2	NA	TGTGCCAGCAGTGAGGAGAAGGCCACAACTAATGGCTACACCTTC	CASSEEKATTNGYTF
TRBV14	NA	TRBJ1-1	NA	TGTGCCAGCAGCCAGGGTGCCCCCGCGGGAAACACTGAAGCTTTCTTT	CASSQGAPAGNTEAFF
TRBV6-5	NA	TRBJ1-6	NA	TGTGCCAGCGGGCAGCCGAACTATAATTCACCCCTCCACTTT	CASGQPNYNSPLHF